This T cell receptor beta chain derives from a study of blood T cell repertoires in COVID-19. Study background: The United States, Italy and Spain were the sources of the acute and convalescent COVID-19 samples. T cells, B-cell-depleted T cells, or PBMCs supplied cDNA or gDNA.

From germline, CDR1 is SGHRS and CDR2 YFSETQ. The V end lost 0 bases, the J end lost 0 bases, and 5 bases lay between the germline ends. This CDR3 has 14 amino acids. Source study methods: The authors estimated nucleated cell counts from reference gene primer amplification. TCRdb's copy holds only in-frame clones and misses some; the assay was immunoSEQ multiplex PCR. Clone size and the V and J calls come from that table; the DNA yielded D and trimming. This sample has around 340,000 clones, with 86% found just once. This clone was detected only once. This sequence joins TRBV5-1 and TRBJ2-3; D is uncertain. The receptor's source is a woman aged 55-70 years with COVID-19, enrolled during active disease. The sample consisted of peripheral blood. CDR3 protein: CASSLELSTDTQYF. The CDR3 DNA reads as TGCGCCAGCAGCTTGGAACTAAGCACAGATACGCAGTATTTT.